This TCR beta chain was obtained from a study of early T cells in non-severe SARS-CoV-2 infection. About the research overall: Sequencing used unsorted whole-blood bulk RNA, so chains lack pairing. Study-wide results and caveats: Using VDJdb, the matching emphasized anti-spike CD8 responses while missing private and CD4 specificities.

This clonotype was counted at least ten times. The target antigen is unknown. From the 5' RACE reads, TCRdb called clonotypes with MiXCR, one entry per CDR3 protein. The sample lists some 70,000 distinct CDR3 sequences; 4.9% were seen once. CDR3 size: 14 residues. Germline V gene data show CDR1 as LGHNA and CDR2 as YNFKEQ. Trimming stripped 1 base from V and 3 bases from J, with 10 bases between. The rearrangement uses TRBV4-2 and TRBJ2-7, with D possibly matching TRBD2 (6 bases). The specimen sequenced was whole blood. The TCR was taken from an adult who was a healthcare worker with PCR-confirmed SARS-CoV-2 infection or an uninfected control (not recorded which). DNA for the CDR3: TGTGCCAGCAGCCAAGTTGGGCGGGACTACGAGCAGTACTTC. Translation: CASSQVGRDYEQYF.